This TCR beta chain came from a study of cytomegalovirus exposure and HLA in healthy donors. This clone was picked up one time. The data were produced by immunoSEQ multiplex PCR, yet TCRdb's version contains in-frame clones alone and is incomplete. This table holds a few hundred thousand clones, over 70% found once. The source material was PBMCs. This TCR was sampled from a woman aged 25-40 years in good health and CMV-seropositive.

As DNA, the CDR3 is TGTGCCAGCAGCTTGCAGTCCGGTGTTTCTGGAAACACCATATATTTT. This encodes CASSLQSGVSGNTIYF. The gene calls are TRBV11-2 and TRBJ1-3; unclear D gene. CDR1 and CDR2 from the germline V gene are SGHAT and FQNNGV. The CDR3 has 16 amino acids. The ends were cut back, 3 bases at V and 1 base at J, with 13 bases in the middle.